One sample yielded the 20 T cell receptor beta chains listed below, sequenced in a study of T-cell reconstitution after alpha-beta-depleted transplantation in children. For TCRbeta, the library was prepared with unique molecular identifiers. MiXCR, run by TCRdb on the PCR reads, gives a single entry per CDR3 protein. Of 55,000 to 65,000 distinct CDR3 sequences listed, about 40% were seen once; the top ten hold roughly 98%. Sequences were derived from PBMCs, mostly from graft donor cells, sampled 360 days after TCRalphabeta/CD19-depleted stem cell transplant. The receptor source for this set is a male patient younger than 18 who had a stem cell transplant for acute lymphoblastic leukemia, so the T cells may come from the graft donor.

This clonotype showed up just a few times. The chain is built from TRBV7-3 and TRBJ2-3; 9 bases line up with TRBD2. This CDR3 has 15 amino acids. V was pared by 1 base and J by 4 bases, with 3 bases of the junction left unmatched. Germline loops: CDR1 SGHTA, CDR2 FQGTGA. The CDR3, as DNA: TGTGCCAGCAGCTTAAGCGGGGGGGGCGCAGATACGCAGTATTTT. It specifies CASSLSGGGADTQYF.

The V and J genes are TRBV21-1 and TRBJ2-7; the table gives TRBD1 as D, unverified against the DNA. TRBV21-1 is noted as a pseudogene. The CDR3 consists of 15 residues. In DNA, the CDR3 is TGTGCCAGCAGCAATCCCCCCTGGAGCTCCTACGAGCAGTACTTC. It encodes CASSNPPWSSYEQYF.

The chain combines TRBV19 with TRBJ2-7, with 8 bases identical to TRBD1. CDR3 size: 14 residues. V lost 1 base and J lost 7; bases outside the gene matches: 6. CDR1 is LNHDA, CDR2 SQIVND, per germline (reference sequence). The CDR3 nucleotides read TGTGCCAGTAGTATAGGGACAGGGACGGATGAGCAGTACTTC. It specifies CASSIGTGTDEQYF.

This clonotype was counted only a few times. The V and J genes are TRBV7-2 and TRBJ2-3, with 8 bases lining up with TRBD2. CDR1 SGHTA and CDR2 FQGNSA come from the germline V gene. The CDR3 sequence is 16 residues long. Unmatched junction bases numbered 8, after V lost 2 bases and J lost 4 bases. The CDR3 protein is CASSLFRGGPADTQYF. CDR3 DNA: TGTGCCAGCAGCTTATTTCGGGGGGGCCCCGCAGATACGCAGTATTTT.

This CDR3 reads CASTLLQAGDTEAFF. The DNA for the CDR3 is TGCGCCAGCACACTCCTACAGGCGGGGGACACTGAAGCTTTCTTT. This chain joins TRBV5-1 and TRBJ1-1; a possible D gene is TRBD1 (5 bases). The CDR3 runs to 15 residues. V shed 6 bases and J shed 3 bases, with 18 bases lying between them. CDR1 and CDR2 from the germline V gene are SGHRS and YFSETQ.

The chain has TRBV4-1 and TRBJ2-7; 9 nucleotides align to TRBD2. Trimming at V came to 4 bases and at J to 3 bases, leaving 7 bases not matched to a gene. The CDR3 totals 15 residues. Per germline, CDR1 MGHRA and CDR2 YSYEKL. The CDR3: CASSPAGLALYEQYF. The CDR3 nucleotides are TGCGCCAGCAGCCCTGCGGGACTAGCTCTCTACGAGCAGTACTTC.

The CDR3 here is CASSYRDRAPWTQYF. CDR3 DNA: TGTGCCAGCAGCTATAGGGACAGGGCCCCTTGGACCCAGTACTTC. The chain joins TRBV7-9 to TRBJ2-5; 9 nucleotides align to TRBD1. Germline trimming cut 4 bases from V and 7 bases from J; bases unmatched to any gene: 10. The CDR3 has 15 amino acids. The germline gives CDR1 SEHNR, CDR2 FQNEAQ (reference sequence).

This sequence joins TRBV12-3 or TRBV12-4 and TRBJ1-1; D not certain. The CDR3 is 13 amino acids. V lost 6 bases and J 4 bases, leaving 12 bases between the germline ends. The CDR3: CASSPRSLTEAFF. In DNA, the CDR3 is TGTGCCAGCAGCCCCCGATCGCTCACTGAAGCTTTCTTT.

The V gene is TRBV12-3 or TRBV12-4, the J gene TRBJ1-1; D not resolved. V shed 3 bases and J shed 5 bases, with 13 bases lying between them. CDR3 length equals 14 residues. CDR3 residues: CASSLVGGRTEAFF. The CDR3 nucleotides read TGTGCCAGCAGTTTGGTGGGAGGTCGGACTGAAGCTTTCTTT.

This chain links TRBV27 with TRBJ2-5; D call uncertain. Trimming stripped 4 bases from V and 5 bases from J, with 8 bases between. In germline, CDR1 is MNHEY, CDR2 SMNVEV (reference sequence). The CDR3 is 12 amino acids. For the CDR3, the DNA is TGTGCCAGCAGTTCCCAGACCGAGACCCAGTACTTC. The encoded protein is CASSSQTETQYF.

A few counts support this clonotype. J is TRBJ1-6 and V is TRBV18; D unclear. From germline, CDR1 is KGHSH and CDR2 LQKENI. The CDR3 sequence is 14 residues long. Between the trimmed V and J ends, which lost 1 base and 8 bases, there was a span of 9 bases. As DNA, the CDR3 is TGTGCCAGCTCACCACAAGGGCGAGATTCACCCCTCCACTTT. It codes for CASSPQGRDSPLHF.

This clonotype was seen only a few times. The rearrangement uses TRBV5-1 and TRBJ2-7; TRBD1 or TRBD2 may be the D gene (5 bases each). Germline loops: CDR1 SGHRS, CDR2 YFSETQ. The CDR3 is made up of 15 amino acids. The V end lost 4 bases, the J end lost 2 bases, and 16 bases lay between the germline ends. CDR3: CASSEGTGPTYEQYF. The CDR3, as DNA: TGCGCCAGCAGCGAGGGAACGGGGCCTACCTACGAGCAGTACTTC.

There are a few counts of this clonotype. J is TRBJ2-3 and V is TRBV6-5; possible D gene TRBD2, 6 bases. Trimming pared 4 bases from V and 2 bases from J, leaving 13 bases between. Germline CDR1 MNHEY, CDR2 SVGAGI. The CDR3 runs to 15 residues. The CDR3, as DNA: TGTGCCAGCAGTTGGGTAGCGGATTTCACAGATACGCAGTATTTT. It specifies CASSWVADFTDTQYF.

The J gene is TRBJ1-1, the V gene TRBV7-2; maybe TRBD1 (5 bases). This CDR3 has 15 amino acids. The germline V gene encodes CDR1 SGHTA and CDR2 FQGNSA. V dropped 4 bases and J dropped 4 bases, with 16 bases sitting between them. The CDR3 coding sequence is TGTGCCAGCAGCTGGCTCGGGGGGGGGAGCACTGAAGCTTTCTTT. Amino acid sequence: CASSWLGGGSTEAFF.

This clonotype was counted a few times. V is TRBV28 and J is TRBJ1-5; TRBD1 is a possible D gene (5 bases). The CDR3 spans 16 residues. Trimming stripped 2 bases from V and 1 base from J, with 12 bases between. Germline V lookup: CDR1 MDHEN, CDR2 SYDVKM. The CDR3 region is CASSLGFRDSNQPQHF. The CDR3 DNA reads TGTGCCAGCAGTTTAGGCTTCCGGGACAGCAATCAGCCCCAGCATTTT.

V gene TRBV5-1 combines with J gene TRBJ1-2, with D perhaps matching TRBD1 (6 bases). V was cut by 7 bases and J by 3 bases, with 19 bases left in between. CDR1 is SGHRS, CDR2 YFSETQ, per germline. There are 15 residues in the CDR3. The CDR3 sequence is CASGPQVQGYYGYTF. CDR3 DNA: TGCGCCAGCGGGCCGCAAGTACAGGGCTACTATGGCTACACCTTC.

A few counts support this clonotype. This sequence joins TRBV27 and TRBJ2-7; unclear D gene. Per germline, CDR1 MNHEY and CDR2 SMNVEV (reference sequence). Trimming pared 9 bases from V and 2 bases from J, leaving 8 bases between. The CDR3 loop spans 11 amino acids. The CDR3 coding sequence is TGTGCCAGTCACCATCCCTACGAGCAGTACTTC. Its translation: CASHHPYEQYF.

The gene calls are TRBV20-1 and TRBJ2-1; D is uncertain. CDR1 and CDR2 from the germline V gene are DFQATT and SNEGSKA (reference sequence). The V end was cut by 3 bases, the J end by 9 bases, with 12 bases between. This CDR3 comprises 12 residues. CDR3: CSASGGSGEQFF. DNA of the CDR3: TGCAGTGCTAGTGGTGGGTCCGGTGAGCAGTTCTTC.

V gene TRBV21-1 combines with J gene TRBJ2-3; the table's D call, TRBD1, was not checked against the DNA. TRBV21-1 is flagged as a pseudogene. This CDR3 has 17 amino acids. DNA for the CDR3: TGTGCCAGCAGTTGTCCGCCGTTGGGGAGACCCACAGATACGCAGTATTTT. As protein: CASSCPPLGRPTDTQYF.

V gene TRBV29-1 combines with J gene TRBJ1-2; TRBD1 is a possible D gene (5 bases). The V end lost 2 bases, the J end lost 4 bases, and 8 bases lay between the germline ends. Germline values: CDR1 SQVTM, CDR2 ANQGSEA. The CDR3 length is 12 residues. CDR3 DNA sequence: TGCAGCGTTGAACAGGGTGGCTATGGCTACACCTTC. It translates to CSVEQGGYGYTF.